This TCR beta chain came from a study of graft-versus-host responses after intestinal transplantation. Study-level information: Multivisceral, liver-intestinal, or isolated intestinal transplants were given to recipients.

On this clone itself: As yet, its antigen is unknown.

TCRdb's table, derived via immunoSEQ multiplex PCR, lists solely in-frame clones and lacks some. The sample yields some 87,000 clones, over 85% seen once. Study-wide points: GvH clones appeared in recipient marrow, some first in ileum or blood.

The TCR sequence derives from a human donor who received an intestinal transplant. The sequenced sample was unstimulated CD4+ T cells sorted from spleen or lymph node cells, obtained before intestinal transplant.

The CDR3, as DNA: TGCGCCAGCAGCTTGCCGGGGAAGCAAGAGACCCAGTACTTC. It yields the protein CASSLPGKQETQYF. J is TRBJ2-5 and V is TRBV5-1; tentative D call: TRBD2 (5 bases). The CDR3 totals 14 residues. Trimming removed 1 base at V and 2 bases at J, with 9 bases between. Germline CDR1 and CDR2: SGHRS and YFSETQ.